This entry lists 18 T cell receptor beta chains sequenced from one sample in a study of early T cells in non-severe SARS-CoV-2 infection. Via MiXCR, TCRdb re-called the 5' RACE reads, giving one row per CDR3 protein. The data show roughly 70,000 distinct CDR3 sequences, roughly a sixth seen once. Material: whole blood, obtained at baseline. These receptors originate from an adult who was a healthcare worker with PCR-confirmed SARS-CoV-2 infection or an uninfected control (not recorded which).

The chain uses TRBV24-1 and TRBJ2-3; TRBD1 aligns across 8 bases. J was trimmed by 10 bases and V by 4 bases; bases with no gene match: 6. Germline values: CDR1 KGHDR, CDR2 SFDVKD. The CDR3 is 13 amino acids. As DNA, the CDR3 is TGTGCCACCAGTGACCACGGACAGGGTCCGCAGTATTTT. As protein: CATSDHGQGPQYF.

V is TRBV6-1 and J is TRBJ1-5; D unresolved. In germline, CDR1 is MNHNS, CDR2 SASEGT. The length of the CDR3 is 14 residues. V was shortened by 2 bases and J by 2 bases, with 7 bases between the two germline ends. The CDR3: CASSESGGNQPQHF. In DNA, the CDR3 is TGTGCCAGCAGTGAATCCGGTGGCAATCAGCCCCAGCATTTT.

A few counts support this clonotype. The chain employs TRBV10-3 and TRBJ2-7, with TRBD1 matching 11 bases. V lost 11 bases, J lost 7 bases, and 10 bases stayed unmatched. The CDR3 runs 13 residues. In germline, CDR1 is ENHRY, CDR2 SYGVKD. CDR3 sequence reads: CASNRDRGAEQYF. The CDR3 region has the DNA TGTGCCTCCAACAGGGACAGGGGGGCTGAGCAGTACTTC.

This clonotype showed up just a few times. The CDR3 DNA is TGTGCCAGCAGAGGGACTAGCGGGAAACCCCAAGAGACCCAGTACTTC. Protein: CASRGTSGKPQETQYF. The chain is built from TRBV2 and TRBJ2-5; the match to TRBD2 covers 13 bases. V gave up 6 bases and J gave up 1 base; unmatched junction bases: 5. CDR3 length: 16 residues. Germline CDR1 is SNHLY and CDR2 is FYNNEI.

This clonotype has at least ten counts. CDR3 protein: CASSPGQRGSTGELFF. CDR3 sequence (DNA): TGTGCCAGCAGCCCGGGTCAGCGGGGGTCGACCGGGGAGCTGTTTTTT. V usage is TRBV5-4 and J usage is TRBJ2-2; 8 bases align to TRBD2. This CDR3 region has 16 residues. Per the germline V gene, CDR1 is SGHNT and CDR2 is YYREEE (reference sequence). Trimming removed 4 bases from V and 5 bases from J; junction bases left unmatched: 10.

This clonotype was detected many times. CDR3 bases: TGTGCCAGCAGCTTGACGGTTAACACTGAAGCTTTCTTT. This sequence encodes CASSLTVNTEAFF. The genes are TRBV7-2 and TRBJ1-1, with D unclear. This CDR3 is built from 13 residues. Trimming removed 3 bases from V and 2 bases from J, with 7 bases in between. CDR1 SGHTA and CDR2 FQGNSA come from the germline V gene.

This clonotype was found many times. The rearrangement joins TRBV14 to TRBJ1-1; possible D gene TRBD1, 5 bases. The V end lost 0 bases, the J end lost 2 bases, and 10 bases lay between the germline ends. The CDR3 covers 15 residues. Germline V CDR1 and CDR2: SGHDN, FVKESK. In DNA form, the CDR3 reads TGTGCCAGCAGCCAAGATGTGGGGCGCAACACTGAAGCTTTCTTT. This translates into CASSQDVGRNTEAFF.

There are a few counts of this clonotype. The rearrangement joins TRBV5-6 to TRBJ2-1; D unresolved. Per the germline V gene, CDR1 is SGHDT and CDR2 is YYEEEE. This CDR3 is built from 11 residues. V dropped 4 bases and J dropped 10 bases, with 9 bases sitting between them. The CDR3 region is CASSLTREQFF. The CDR3 nucleotides are TGTGCCAGCAGCCTAACAAGAGAGCAGTTCTTC.

The CDR3 region is CASSIGSIDQETQYF. As DNA, the CDR3 is TGTGCCAGTAGTATAGGCAGTATAGACCAAGAGACCCAGTACTTC. V is TRBV19 and J is TRBJ2-5; D gene unclear. Germline V CDR1 and CDR2: LNHDA, SQIVND (reference sequence). The CDR3 spans 15 residues. With 1 base removed from V and 0 bases from J, the gap between germline ends came to 9 bases.

This clonotype showed up many times. J is TRBJ2-2 and V is TRBV20-1; possibly TRBD1 for D (6 bases). Trimming shortened V by 5 bases and J by 5 bases, and 15 bases separated the two germline ends. From germline, CDR1 is DFQATT and CDR2 SNEGSKA (reference sequence). The CDR3 length is 14 residues. CDR3 in DNA: TGCAGTGCTCCCCTAGAGAGGGGGACCGGGGAGCTGTTTTTT. Protein sequence: CSAPLERGTGELFF.

This clonotype has more than one count but fewer than ten. The chain couples TRBV20-1 to TRBJ2-1, with 10 bases that match TRBD1. The CDR3 totals 14 residues. Germline V gene sequence: CDR1 DFQATT, CDR2 SNEGSKA (reference sequence). With V trimmed by 1 base and J by 3 bases, 0 bases remained unmatched. This CDR3 is CSARGTGGYNEQFF. The CDR3 bases are TGCAGTGCTAGAGGGACAGGGGGCTACAATGAGCAGTTCTTC.

The chain couples TRBV6-2 or TRBV6-3 to TRBJ2-1; D is unresolved. The germline gives CDR1 MNHEY, CDR2 SVGEGT. CDR3 size: 14 residues. With 0 bases removed from V and 4 bases from J, the gap between germline ends came to 7 bases. The CDR3 loop reads CASSYSSRYNEQFF. CDR3 DNA: TGTGCCAGCAGTTACTCGAGCCGTTACAATGAGCAGTTCTTC.

This clonotype was detected a few times. V gene TRBV2 combines with J gene TRBJ1-6; a weak D match, TRBD1 (5 bases). Deletions cut 5 bases from V and 5 bases from J, with 7 bases between. The CDR3 extends over 13 amino acids. Germline CDR1 is SNHLY and CDR2 is FYNNEI. This CDR3 reads CASSRDHNSPLHF. In DNA form, the CDR3 reads TGTGCCAGCAGTCGGGACCATAATTCACCCCTCCACTTT.

This clonotype was counted at least ten times. This chain connects TRBV28 to TRBJ2-7; TRBD1 matches 8 bases. Germline V gives CDR1 MDHEN, CDR2 SYDVKM. This CDR3 has 15 residues. V was pared by 7 bases and J by 7 bases, with 15 bases of the junction left unmatched. Written as DNA, the CDR3 is TGTGCCAGCATCAGGAGGGCGCAGGGGGCGGGGGAGCAGTACTTC. Amino acids: CASIRRAQGAGEQYF. The variable domain in full, with the rest retrieved from reference TRBV28 and TRBJ2-7, is DVKVTQSSRYLVKRTGEKVFLECVQDMDHENMFWYRQDPGLGLRLIYFSYDVKMKEKGDIPEGYSVSREKKERFSLILESASTNQTSMYLCASIRRAQGAGEQYFGPGTRLTVT.

This chain uses TRBV3-1 with TRBJ2-1; D call uncertain. This CDR3 is 13 amino acids long. CDR1 and CDR2 (germline): LGHDT, YNNKEL (reference sequence). V was shortened by 4 bases and J by 4 bases, with 8 bases between the two germline ends. The CDR3 nucleotides are TGTGCCAGCAGCCCAAGGCCGTACAATGAGCAGTTCTTC. This sequence encodes CASSPRPYNEQFF.

The chain carries TRBV3-1 and TRBJ1-1, with no clear D. Trimming shortened V by 2 bases and J by 5 bases, and 12 bases separated the two germline ends. The length of the CDR3 is 14 residues. Germline V lookup: CDR1 LGHDT, CDR2 YNNKEL (reference sequence). The CDR3 nucleotides read TGTGCCAGCAGCCAACACACGACCTCGACTGAAGCTTTCTTT. It translates to CASSQHTTSTEAFF.

The chain joins TRBV14 to TRBJ2-2; D not certain. Germline V gene sequence: CDR1 SGHDN, CDR2 FVKESK. Trimming removed 0 bases from V and 4 bases from J, with 3 bases in between. The CDR3 length is 13 residues. The CDR3 DNA sequence: TGTGCCAGCAGCCAAGATTTCACCGGGGAGCTGTTTTTT. Its translation: CASSQDFTGELFF.

V usage is TRBV20-1 and J usage is TRBJ2-1; TRBD2 matches 12 bases. Germline-derived CDR1 and CDR2 are DFQATT and SNEGSKA (reference sequence). CDR3 length: 14 residues. Germline trimming cut 5 bases from V and 7 bases from J; bases unmatched to any gene: 6. The CDR3 nucleotides are TGCAGTGCTCTAACCGGGACTAGCGGGAATGAGCAGTTCTTC. This codes for CSALTGTSGNEQFF.